This T cell receptor (beta chain) appears in the sequencing data of a study of T cell responses to AZD1222 COVID-19 vaccine. Sequencing used immunoSEQ multiplex PCR; TCRdb keeps in-frame clones, though not all of them. The table includes some 150,000 clones, 85% to 95% detected once. J gave up 2 bases and V 3 bases, and 13 bases lay outside the gene matches. The CDR3 loop spans 18 amino acids. Germline V gene data show CDR1 as SNHLY and CDR2 as FYNNEI. The chain uses TRBV2 and TRBJ2-3; TRBD2 matches 8 bases. Source: peripheral blood, taken on day 0 of AZD1222 vaccination. This receptor was obtained from an adult in good health. CDR3: CASSDVYSSGGDTDTQYF. The CDR3 nucleotides read TGTGCCAGCAGTGATGTTTATTCTTCGGGGGGGGACACAGATACGCAGTATTTT.